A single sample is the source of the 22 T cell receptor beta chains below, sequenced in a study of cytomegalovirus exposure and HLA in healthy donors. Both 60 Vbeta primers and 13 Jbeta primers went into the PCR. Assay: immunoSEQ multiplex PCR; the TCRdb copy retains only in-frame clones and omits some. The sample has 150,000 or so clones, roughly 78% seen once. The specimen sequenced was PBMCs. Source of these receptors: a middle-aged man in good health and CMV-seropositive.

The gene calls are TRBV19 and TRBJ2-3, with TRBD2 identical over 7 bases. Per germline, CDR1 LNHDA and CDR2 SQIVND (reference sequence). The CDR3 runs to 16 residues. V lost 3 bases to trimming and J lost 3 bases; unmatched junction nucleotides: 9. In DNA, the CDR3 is TGTGCCAGTAGTATCCTCACCGGGACTAATACAGATACGCAGTATTTT. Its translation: CASSILTGTNTDTQYF.

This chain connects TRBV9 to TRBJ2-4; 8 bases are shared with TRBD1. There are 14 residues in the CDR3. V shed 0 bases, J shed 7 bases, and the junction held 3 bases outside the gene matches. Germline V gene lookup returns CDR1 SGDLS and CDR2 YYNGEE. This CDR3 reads CASSVDQGANIQYF. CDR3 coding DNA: TGTGCCAGCAGCGTAGACCAGGGGGCTAACATTCAGTACTTC.

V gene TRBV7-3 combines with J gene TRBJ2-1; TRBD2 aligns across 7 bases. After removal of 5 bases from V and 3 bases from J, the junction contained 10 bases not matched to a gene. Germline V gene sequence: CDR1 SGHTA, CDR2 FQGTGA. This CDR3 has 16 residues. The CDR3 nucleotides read TGTGCCAGCAGCCCCTCGAGCGGGAAAGGCTACAATGAGCAGTTCTTC. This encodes CASSPSSGKGYNEQFF.

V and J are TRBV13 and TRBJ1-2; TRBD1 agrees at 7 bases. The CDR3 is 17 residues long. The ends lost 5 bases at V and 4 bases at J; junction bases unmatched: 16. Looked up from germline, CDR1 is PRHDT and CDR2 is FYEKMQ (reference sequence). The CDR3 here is CASSQRQRDRISYGYTF. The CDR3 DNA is TGTGCCAGCAGCCAGAGACAACGGGACAGAATTAGCTATGGCTACACCTTC.

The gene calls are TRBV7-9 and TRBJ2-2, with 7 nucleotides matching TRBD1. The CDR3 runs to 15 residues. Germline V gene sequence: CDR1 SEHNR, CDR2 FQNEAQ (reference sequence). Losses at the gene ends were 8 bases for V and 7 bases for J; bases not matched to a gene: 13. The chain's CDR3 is CASVLRDSGRGELFF. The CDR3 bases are TGTGCCAGCGTACTACGGGACAGTGGACGCGGGGAGCTGTTTTTT.

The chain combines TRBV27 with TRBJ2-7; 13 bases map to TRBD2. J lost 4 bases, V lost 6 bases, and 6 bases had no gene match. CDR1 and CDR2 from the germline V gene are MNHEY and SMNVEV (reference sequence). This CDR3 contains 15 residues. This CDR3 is CASRLGLAGTYEQYF. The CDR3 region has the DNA TGTGCCAGCAGATTGGGACTAGCGGGAACATACGAGCAGTACTTC.

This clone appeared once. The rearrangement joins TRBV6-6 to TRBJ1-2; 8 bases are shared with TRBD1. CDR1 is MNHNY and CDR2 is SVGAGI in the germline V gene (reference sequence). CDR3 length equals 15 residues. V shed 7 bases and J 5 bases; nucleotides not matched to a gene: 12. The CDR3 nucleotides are TGTGCCAGCAATTCCGGACAGGGAGAGGGTTATGGCTACACCTTC. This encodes CASNSGQGEGYGYTF.

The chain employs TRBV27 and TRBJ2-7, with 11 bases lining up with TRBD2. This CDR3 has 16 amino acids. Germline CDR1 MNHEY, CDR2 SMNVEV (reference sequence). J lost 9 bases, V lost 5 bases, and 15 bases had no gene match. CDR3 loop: CASSPFSLAGGRGQYF. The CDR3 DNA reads TGTGCCAGCAGTCCCTTTTCTTTAGCGGGAGGGCGGGGGCAGTACTTC.

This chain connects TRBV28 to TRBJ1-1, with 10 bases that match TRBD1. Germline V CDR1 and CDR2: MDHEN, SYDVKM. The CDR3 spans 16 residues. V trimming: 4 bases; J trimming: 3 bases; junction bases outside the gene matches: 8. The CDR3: CASSSLTGGVDTEAFF. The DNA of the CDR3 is TGTGCCAGCAGTTCACTGACAGGGGGCGTCGACACTGAAGCTTTCTTT.

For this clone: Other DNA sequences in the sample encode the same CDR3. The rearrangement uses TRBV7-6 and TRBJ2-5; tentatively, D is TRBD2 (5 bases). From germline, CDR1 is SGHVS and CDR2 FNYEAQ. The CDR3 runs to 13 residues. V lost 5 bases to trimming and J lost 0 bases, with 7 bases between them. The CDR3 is CASSIGNQETQYF. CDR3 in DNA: TGTGCCAGCAGCATCGGGAACCAAGAGACCCAGTACTTC.

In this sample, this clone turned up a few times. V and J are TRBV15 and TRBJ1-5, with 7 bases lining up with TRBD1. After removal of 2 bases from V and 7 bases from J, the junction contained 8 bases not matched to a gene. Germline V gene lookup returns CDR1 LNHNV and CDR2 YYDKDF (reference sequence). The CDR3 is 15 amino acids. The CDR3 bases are TGTGCCACCAGCAGAACCCGGGACAGCCCCCAGCCCCAGCATTTT. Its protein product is CATSRTRDSPQPQHF.

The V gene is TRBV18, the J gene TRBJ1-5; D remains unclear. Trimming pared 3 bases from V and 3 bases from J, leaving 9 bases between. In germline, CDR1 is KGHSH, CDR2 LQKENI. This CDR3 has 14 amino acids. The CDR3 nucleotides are TGTGCCAGCTCACCTACAGATAACAATCAGCCCCAGCATTTT. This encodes CASSPTDNNQPQHF.

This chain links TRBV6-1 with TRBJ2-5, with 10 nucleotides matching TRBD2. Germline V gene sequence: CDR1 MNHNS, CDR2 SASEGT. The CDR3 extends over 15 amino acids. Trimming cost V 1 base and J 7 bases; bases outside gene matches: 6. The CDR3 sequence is CASSEGTSGRGTQYF. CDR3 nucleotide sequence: TGTGCCAGCAGTGAAGGGACTAGCGGCCGGGGGACCCAGTACTTC.

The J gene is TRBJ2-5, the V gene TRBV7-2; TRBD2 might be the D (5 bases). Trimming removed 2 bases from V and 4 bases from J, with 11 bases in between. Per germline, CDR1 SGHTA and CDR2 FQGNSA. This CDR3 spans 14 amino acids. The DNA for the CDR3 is TGTGCCAGCAGCTTACTCGGGATTCGAGAGACCCAGTACTTC. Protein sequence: CASSLLGIRETQYF.

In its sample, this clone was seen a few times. The CDR3: CASSPRTGGNTEAFF. CDR3 nucleotide sequence: TGTGCCAGCAGCCCCAGGACAGGGGGAAACACTGAAGCTTTCTTT. The rearrangement links TRBV5-5 to TRBJ1-1; the match to TRBD1 covers 10 bases. The germline V gene encodes CDR1 SGHKS and CDR2 YYEKEE (reference sequence). The junction had 5 bases not matched to a gene; V was cut back by 4 bases and J by 2 bases. The CDR3 is 15 residues long.

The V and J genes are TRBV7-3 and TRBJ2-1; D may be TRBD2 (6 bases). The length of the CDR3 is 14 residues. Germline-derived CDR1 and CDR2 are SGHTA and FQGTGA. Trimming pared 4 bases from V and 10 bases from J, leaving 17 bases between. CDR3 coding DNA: TGTGCCAGCAGCTCGTCCCGGGACTTTACAGAGCAGTTCTTC. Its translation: CASSSSRDFTEQFF.

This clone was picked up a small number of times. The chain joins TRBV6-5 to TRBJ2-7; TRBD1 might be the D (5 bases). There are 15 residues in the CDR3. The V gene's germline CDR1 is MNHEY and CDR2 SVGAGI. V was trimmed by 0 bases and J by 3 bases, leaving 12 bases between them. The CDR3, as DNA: TGTGCCAGCAGTTACTCGGTCGTCAGGGACTACGAGCAGTACTTC. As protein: CASSYSVVRDYEQYF.

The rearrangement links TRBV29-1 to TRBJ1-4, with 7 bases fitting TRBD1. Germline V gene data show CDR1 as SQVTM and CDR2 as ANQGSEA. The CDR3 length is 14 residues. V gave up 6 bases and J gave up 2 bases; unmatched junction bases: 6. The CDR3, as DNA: TGCAGCGTGGCCGACAGGGAGACTAATGAAAAACTGTTTTTT. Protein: CSVADRETNEKLFF.

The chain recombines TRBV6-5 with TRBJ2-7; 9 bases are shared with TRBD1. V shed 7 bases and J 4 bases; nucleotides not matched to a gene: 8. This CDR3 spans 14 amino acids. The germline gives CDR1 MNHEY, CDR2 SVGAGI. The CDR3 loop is CASTGTGSSYEQYF. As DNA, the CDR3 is TGTGCCAGCACTGGGACAGGGTCGTCATACGAGCAGTACTTC.

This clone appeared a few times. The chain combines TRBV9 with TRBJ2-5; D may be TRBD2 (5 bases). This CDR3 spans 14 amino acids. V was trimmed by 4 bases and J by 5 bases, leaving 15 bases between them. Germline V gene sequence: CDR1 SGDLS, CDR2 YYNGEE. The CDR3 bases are TGTGCCAGCAGCCCGCGAGCTAGCTCCGAGACCCAGTACTTC. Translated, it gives CASSPRASSETQYF. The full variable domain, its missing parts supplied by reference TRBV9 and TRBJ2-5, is DSGVTQTPKHLITATGQRVTLRCSPRSGDLSVYWYQQSLDQGLQFLIQYYNGEERAKGNILERFSAQQFPDLHSELNLSSLELGDSALYFCASSPRASSETQYFGPGTRLLVL.

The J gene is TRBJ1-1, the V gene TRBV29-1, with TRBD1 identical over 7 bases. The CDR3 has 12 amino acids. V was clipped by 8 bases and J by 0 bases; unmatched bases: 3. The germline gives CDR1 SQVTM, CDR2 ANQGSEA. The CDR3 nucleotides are TGCAGCTCAGACAGGGTGAACACTGAAGCTTTCTTT. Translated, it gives CSSDRVNTEAFF.

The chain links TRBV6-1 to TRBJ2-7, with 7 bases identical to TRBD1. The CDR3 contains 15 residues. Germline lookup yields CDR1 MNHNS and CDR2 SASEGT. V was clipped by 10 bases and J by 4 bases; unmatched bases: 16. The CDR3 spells CATLTAGTAEYEQYF. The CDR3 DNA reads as TGTGCCACCCTAACTGCCGGGACAGCAGAATACGAGCAGTACTTC.